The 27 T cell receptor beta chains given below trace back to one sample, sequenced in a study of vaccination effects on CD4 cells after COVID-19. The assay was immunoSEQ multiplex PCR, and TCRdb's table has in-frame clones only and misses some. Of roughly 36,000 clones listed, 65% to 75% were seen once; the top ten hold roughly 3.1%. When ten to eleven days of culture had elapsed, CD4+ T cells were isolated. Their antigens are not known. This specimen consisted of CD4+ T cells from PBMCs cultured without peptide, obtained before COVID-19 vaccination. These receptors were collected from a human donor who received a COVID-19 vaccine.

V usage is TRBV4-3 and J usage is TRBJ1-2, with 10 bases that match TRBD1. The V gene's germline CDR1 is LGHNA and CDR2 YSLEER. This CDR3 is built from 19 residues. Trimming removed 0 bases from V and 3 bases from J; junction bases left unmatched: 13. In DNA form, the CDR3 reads TGCGCCAGCAGCCAAGATGGCCCCACCGACAGGGGGCCTCACTATGGCTACACCTTC. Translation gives CASSQDGPTDRGPHYGYTF.

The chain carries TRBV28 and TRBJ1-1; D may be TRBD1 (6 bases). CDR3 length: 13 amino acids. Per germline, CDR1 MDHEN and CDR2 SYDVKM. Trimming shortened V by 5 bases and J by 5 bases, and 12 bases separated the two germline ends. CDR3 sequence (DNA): TGTGCCAGCAGTGGTACAGGGAGGACTGAAGCTTTCTTT. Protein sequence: CASSGTGRTEAFF.

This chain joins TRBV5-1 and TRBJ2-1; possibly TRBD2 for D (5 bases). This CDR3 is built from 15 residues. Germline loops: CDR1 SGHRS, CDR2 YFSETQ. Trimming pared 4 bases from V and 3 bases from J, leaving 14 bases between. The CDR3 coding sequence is TGCGCCAGCAGCCCCGTCGGACTGGTCTACAATGAGCAGTTCTTC. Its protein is CASSPVGLVYNEQFF.

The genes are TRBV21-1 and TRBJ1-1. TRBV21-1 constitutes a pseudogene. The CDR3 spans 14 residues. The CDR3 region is CASSNETISTEAFF. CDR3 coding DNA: TGTGCCAGCAGCAATGAGACTATCTCCACTGAAGCTTTCTTT.

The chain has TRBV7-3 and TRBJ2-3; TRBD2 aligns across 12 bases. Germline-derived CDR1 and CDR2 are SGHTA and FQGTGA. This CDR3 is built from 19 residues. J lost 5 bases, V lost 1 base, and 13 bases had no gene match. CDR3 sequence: CASSLKALASGGARDTQYF. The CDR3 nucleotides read TGTGCCAGCAGCTTAAAGGCATTGGCTAGCGGGGGGGCCCGAGATACGCAGTATTTT. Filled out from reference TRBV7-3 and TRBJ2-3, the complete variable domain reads GAGVSQTPSNKVTEKGKYVELRCDPISGHTALYWYRQSLGQGPEFLIYFQGTGAADDSGLPNDRFFAVRPEGSVSTLKIQRTERGDSAVYLCASSLKALASGGARDTQYFGPGTRLTVL.

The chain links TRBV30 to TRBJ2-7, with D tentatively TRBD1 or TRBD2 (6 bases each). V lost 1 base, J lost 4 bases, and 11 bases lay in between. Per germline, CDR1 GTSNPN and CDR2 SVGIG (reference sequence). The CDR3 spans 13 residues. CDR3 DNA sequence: TGTGCCTGGAGTGAAGGGGGGCATTACGAGCAGTACTTC. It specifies CAWSEGGHYEQYF.

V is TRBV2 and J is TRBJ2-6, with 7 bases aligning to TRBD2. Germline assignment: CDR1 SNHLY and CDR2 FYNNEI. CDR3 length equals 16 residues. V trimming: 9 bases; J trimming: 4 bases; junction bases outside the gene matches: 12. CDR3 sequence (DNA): TGTGCCAGAGCAGATGGGGCGGGAGCAGGGGCCAACGTCCTGACTTTC. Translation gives CARADGAGAGANVLTF.

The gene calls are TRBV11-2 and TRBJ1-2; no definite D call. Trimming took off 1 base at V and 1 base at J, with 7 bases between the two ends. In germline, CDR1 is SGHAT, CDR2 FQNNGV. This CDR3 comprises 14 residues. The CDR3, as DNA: TGTGCCAGCAGCTTAGGAGGCTTTAACTATGGCTACACCTTC. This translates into CASSLGGFNYGYTF.

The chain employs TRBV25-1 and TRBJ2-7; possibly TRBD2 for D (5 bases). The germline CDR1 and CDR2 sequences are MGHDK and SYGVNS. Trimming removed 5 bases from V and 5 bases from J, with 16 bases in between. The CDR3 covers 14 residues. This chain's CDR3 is CASSSWTAPHEQYF. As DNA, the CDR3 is TGTGCCAGCAGTTCCTGGACTGCTCCTCACGAGCAGTACTTC.

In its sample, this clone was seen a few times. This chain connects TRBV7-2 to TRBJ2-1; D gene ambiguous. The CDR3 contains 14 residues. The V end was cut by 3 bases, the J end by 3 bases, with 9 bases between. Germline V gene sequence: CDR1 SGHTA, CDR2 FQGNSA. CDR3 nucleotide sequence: TGTGCCAGCAGCTTGAGTCTAATCTACAATGAGCAGTTCTTC. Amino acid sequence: CASSLSLIYNEQFF.

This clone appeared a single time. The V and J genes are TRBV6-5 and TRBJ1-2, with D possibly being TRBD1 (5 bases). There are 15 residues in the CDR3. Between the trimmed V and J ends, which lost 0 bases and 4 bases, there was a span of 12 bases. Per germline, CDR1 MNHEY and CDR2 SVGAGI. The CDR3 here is CASSYSTGGGYGYTF. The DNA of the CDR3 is TGTGCCAGCAGTTACTCCACGGGGGGAGGCTATGGCTACACCTTC.

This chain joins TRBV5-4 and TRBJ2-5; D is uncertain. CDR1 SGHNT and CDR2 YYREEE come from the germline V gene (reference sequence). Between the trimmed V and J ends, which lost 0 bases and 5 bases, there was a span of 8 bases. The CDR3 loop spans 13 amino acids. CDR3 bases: TGTGCCAGCAGCTTGGGTGGGGTGGAGACCCAGTACTTC. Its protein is CASSLGGVETQYF.

Written as DNA, the CDR3 is TGTGCCAGCAGTTTATTGGGTTTGGATGATTCACCCCTCCACTTT. Translating gives CASSLLGLDDSPLHF. The rearrangement links TRBV28 to TRBJ1-6; D gene unclear. V lost 1 base and J lost 8, with 12 bases in between. Germline CDR1 MDHEN, CDR2 SYDVKM. The CDR3 covers 15 residues.

The CDR3 DNA is TGTGCCAGTAGCGGGCGGAGGGGACCGTGGGACACCGGGGAGCTGTTTTTT. Its translation is CASSGRRGPWDTGELFF. The V gene is TRBV19, the J gene TRBJ2-2, with D possibly TRBD2 on 6 matching bases. V was shortened by 6 bases and J by 3 bases, with 20 bases between the two germline ends. Germline loops: CDR1 LNHDA, CDR2 SQIVND (reference sequence). The CDR3 runs 17 residues.

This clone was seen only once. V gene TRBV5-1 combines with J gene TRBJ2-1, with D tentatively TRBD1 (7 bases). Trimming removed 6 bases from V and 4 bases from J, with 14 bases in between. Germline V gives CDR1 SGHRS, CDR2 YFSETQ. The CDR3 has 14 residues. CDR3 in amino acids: CASKGGGAYNEQFF. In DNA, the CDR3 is TGCGCCAGCAAAGGAGGGGGCGCATACAATGAGCAGTTCTTC.

CDR3 nucleotide sequence: TGTGCCAGCAGCTTGGAGGTCCTACCCAATAACCAGTACTTC. Protein: CASSLEVLPNNQYF. The chain is built from TRBV7-2 and TRBJ2-5, with D possibly matching TRBD2 (5 bases). CDR1 is SGHTA, CDR2 FQGNSA, per germline. V lost 3 bases and J 10 bases, leaving 18 bases between the germline ends. CDR3 size: 14 residues.

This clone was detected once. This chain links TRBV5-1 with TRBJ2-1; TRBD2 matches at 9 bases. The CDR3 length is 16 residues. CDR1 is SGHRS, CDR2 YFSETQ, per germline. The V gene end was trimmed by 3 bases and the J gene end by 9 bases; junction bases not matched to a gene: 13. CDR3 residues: CASSSDPGTSLTEQFF. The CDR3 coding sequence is TGCGCCAGCAGCTCGGACCCCGGGACTAGCTTGACTGAGCAGTTCTTC.

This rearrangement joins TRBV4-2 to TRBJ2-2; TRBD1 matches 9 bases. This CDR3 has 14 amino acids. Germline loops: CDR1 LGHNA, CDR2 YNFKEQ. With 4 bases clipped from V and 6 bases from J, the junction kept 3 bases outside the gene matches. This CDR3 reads CASSLDRGAGELFF. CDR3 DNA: TGTGCCAGCAGCCTTGACAGGGGGGCCGGGGAGCTGTTTTTT.

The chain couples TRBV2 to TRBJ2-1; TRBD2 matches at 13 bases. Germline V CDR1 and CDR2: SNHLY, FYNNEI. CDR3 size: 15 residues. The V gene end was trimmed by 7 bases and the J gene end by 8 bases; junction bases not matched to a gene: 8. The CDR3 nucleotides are TGTGCCAGCATGCCGACTAGCGGGAGGCCGTATGAGCAGTTCTTC. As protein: CASMPTSGRPYEQFF.

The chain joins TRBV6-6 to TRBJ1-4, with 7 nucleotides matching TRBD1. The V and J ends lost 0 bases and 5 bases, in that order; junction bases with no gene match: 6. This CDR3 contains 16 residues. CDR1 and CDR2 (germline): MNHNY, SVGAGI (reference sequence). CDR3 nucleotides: TGTGCCAGCAGTTACTCGATCGGGACAGAGAATGAAAAACTGTTTTTT. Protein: CASSYSIGTENEKLFF.

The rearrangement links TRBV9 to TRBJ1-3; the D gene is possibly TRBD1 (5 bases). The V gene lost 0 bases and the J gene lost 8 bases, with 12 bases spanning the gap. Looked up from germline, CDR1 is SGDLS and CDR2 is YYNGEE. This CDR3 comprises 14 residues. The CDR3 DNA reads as TGTGCCAGCAGCGTAGTGGGACCCCCGGACACCATATATTTT. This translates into CASSVVGPPDTIYF.

The CDR3 DNA is TGTGCCAGCAGCTTGGCCCCGGGGAGGGAGGACGGGGAGCTGTTTTTT. Protein: CASSLAPGREDGELFF. This chain connects TRBV5-5 to TRBJ2-2, with TRBD2 matching 7 bases. The junction had 9 bases not matched to a gene; V was cut back by 0 bases and J by 7 bases. In germline, CDR1 is SGHKS, CDR2 YYEKEE (reference sequence). The CDR3 covers 16 residues. The full variable domain, rest sourced from reference TRBV5-5 and TRBJ2-2, is DAGVTQSPTHLIKTRGQQVTLRCSPISGHKSVSWYQQVLGQGPQFIFQYYEKEERGRGNFPDRFSARQFPNYSSELNVNALLLGDSALYLCASSLAPGREDGELFFGEGSRLTVL.

The CDR3 sequence is CASSLNLRGIAYTDTQYF. CDR3 in DNA: TGTGCCAGCAGCTTAAACCTGAGGGGGATCGCTTACACAGATACGCAGTATTTT. The J gene is TRBJ2-3, the V gene TRBV7-9, with a possible D match to TRBD1 (6 bases). Germline-derived CDR1 and CDR2 are SEHNR and FQNEAQ (reference sequence). The CDR3 is 18 amino acids. Trimming took off 2 bases at V and 2 bases at J, with 20 bases between the two ends.

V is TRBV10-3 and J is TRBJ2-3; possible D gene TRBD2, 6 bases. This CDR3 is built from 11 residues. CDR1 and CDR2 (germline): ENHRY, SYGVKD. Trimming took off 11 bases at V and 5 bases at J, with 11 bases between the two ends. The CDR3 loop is CAVDSGDTQYF. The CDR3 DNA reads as TGTGCCGTCGATAGCGGAGATACGCAGTATTTT.

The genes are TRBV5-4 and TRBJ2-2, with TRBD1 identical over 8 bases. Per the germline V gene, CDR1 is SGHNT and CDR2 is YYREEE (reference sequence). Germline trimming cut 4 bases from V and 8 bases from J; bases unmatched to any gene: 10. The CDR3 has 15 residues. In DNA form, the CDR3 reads TGTGCCAGCAGCCCTTTCCAGGGGGCGCAAGGGGAGCTGTTTTTT. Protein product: CASSPFQGAQGELFF.

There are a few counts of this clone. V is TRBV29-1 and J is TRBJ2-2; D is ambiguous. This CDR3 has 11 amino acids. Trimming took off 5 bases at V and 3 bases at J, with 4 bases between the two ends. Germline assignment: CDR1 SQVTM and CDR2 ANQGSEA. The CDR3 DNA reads TGCAGCGTTCTTTACACCGGGGAGCTGTTTTTT. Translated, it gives CSVLYTGELFF.

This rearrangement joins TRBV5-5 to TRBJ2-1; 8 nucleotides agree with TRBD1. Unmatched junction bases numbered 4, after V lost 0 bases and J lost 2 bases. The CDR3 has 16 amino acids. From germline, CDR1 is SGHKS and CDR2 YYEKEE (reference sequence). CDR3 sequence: CASSLVGQGPYNEQFF. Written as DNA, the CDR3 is TGTGCCAGCAGCTTGGTTGGACAGGGTCCCTACAATGAGCAGTTCTTC.